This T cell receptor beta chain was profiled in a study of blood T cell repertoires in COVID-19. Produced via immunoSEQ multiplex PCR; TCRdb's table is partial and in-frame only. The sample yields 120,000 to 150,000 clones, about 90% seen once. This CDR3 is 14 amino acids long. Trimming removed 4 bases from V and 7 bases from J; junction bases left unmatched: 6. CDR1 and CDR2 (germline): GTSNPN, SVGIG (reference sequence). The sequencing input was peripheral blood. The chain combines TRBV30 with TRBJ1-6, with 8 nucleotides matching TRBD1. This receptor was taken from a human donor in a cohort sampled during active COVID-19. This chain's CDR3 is CAWNPGGGNSPLHF. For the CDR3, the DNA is TGTGCCTGGAACCCAGGGGGCGGGAATTCACCCCTCCACTTT.